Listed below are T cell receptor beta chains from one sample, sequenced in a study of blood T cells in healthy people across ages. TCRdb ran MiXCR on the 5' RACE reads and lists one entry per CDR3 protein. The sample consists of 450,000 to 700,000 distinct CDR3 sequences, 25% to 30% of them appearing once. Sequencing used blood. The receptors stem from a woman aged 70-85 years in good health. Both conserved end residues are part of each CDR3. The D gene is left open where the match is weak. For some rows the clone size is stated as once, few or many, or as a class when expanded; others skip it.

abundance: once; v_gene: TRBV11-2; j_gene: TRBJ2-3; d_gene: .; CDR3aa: CASSIAASTDTQYF; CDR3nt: TGTGCCAGCAGCATAGCGGCTAGCACAGATACGCAGTATTTT
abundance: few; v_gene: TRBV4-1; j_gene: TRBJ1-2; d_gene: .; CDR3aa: CASSQGPYYGYTF; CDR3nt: TGCGCCAGCAGCCAAGGCCCGTACTATGGCTACACCTTC
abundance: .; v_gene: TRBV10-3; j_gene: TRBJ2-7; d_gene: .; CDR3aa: CAISPMRGQGMGYEQYF; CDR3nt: TGTGCCATCAGTCCGATGCGGGGCCAGGGTATGGGTTACGAGCAGTACTTC
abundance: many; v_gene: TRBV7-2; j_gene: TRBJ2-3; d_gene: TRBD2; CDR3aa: CASSRLSGGGTDTQYF; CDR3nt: TGTGCCAGCAGCAGGCTTAGCGGGGGGGGGACAGATACGCAGTATTTT
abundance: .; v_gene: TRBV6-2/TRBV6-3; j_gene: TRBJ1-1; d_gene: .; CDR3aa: CASSYVSSTEAFF; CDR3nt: TGTGCCAGCAGTTACGTCTCTTCCACTGAAGCTTTCTTT
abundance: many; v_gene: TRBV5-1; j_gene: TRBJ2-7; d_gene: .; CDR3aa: CASSVGHQQYF; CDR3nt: TGCGCCAGCAGCGTAGGACATCAGCAGTACTTC
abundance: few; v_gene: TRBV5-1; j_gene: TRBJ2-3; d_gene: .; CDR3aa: CASSPWDRTDTQYF; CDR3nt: TGCGCCAGCAGCCCATGGGACCGCACAGATACGCAGTATTTT
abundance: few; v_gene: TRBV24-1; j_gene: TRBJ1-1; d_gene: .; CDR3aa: CATSDSGGGNTEAFF; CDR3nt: TGTGCCACCAGTGATTCCGGTGGGGGGAACACTGAAGCTTTCTTT
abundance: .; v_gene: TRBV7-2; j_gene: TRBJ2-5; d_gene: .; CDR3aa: CASTLSGLRETQYF; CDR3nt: TGTGCCAGCACCCTAAGTGGGTTGAGAGAGACCCAGTACTTC
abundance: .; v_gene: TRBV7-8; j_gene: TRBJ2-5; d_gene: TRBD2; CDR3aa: CASSLGGGSGGHETQYF; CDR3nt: TGTGCCAGCAGCTTAGGGGGAGGAAGCGGGGGGCATGAGACCCAGTACTTC
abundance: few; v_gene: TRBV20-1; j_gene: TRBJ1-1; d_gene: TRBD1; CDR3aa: CSARDPGGQGPHTEAFF; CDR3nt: TGCAGTGCTAGAGATCCAGGGGGACAGGGACCGCACACTGAAGCTTTCTTT
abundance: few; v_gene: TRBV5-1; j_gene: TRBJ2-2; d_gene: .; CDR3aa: CASSLADRNTGELFF; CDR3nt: TGCGCCAGCAGCCTTGCGGACAGAAACACCGGGGAGCTGTTTTTT
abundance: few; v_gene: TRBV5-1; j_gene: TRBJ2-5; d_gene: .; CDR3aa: CASSVSARQETQYF; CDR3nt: TGCGCCAGCAGCGTGTCAGCGCGCCAAGAGACCCAGTACTTC
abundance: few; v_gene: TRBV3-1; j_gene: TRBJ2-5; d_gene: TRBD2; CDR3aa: CASSQVGSGGLQETQYF; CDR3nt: TGTGCCAGCAGCCAAGTTGGTAGCGGGGGATTACAAGAGACCCAGTACTTC
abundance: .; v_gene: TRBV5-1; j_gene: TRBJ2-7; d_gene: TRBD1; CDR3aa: CASSLAGQGSVEQYF; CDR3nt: TGCGCCAGCAGCTTGGCGGGACAGGGTTCGGTCGAGCAGTACTTC
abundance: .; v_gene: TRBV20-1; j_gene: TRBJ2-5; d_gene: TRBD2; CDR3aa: CSARKTGTSGREQYF; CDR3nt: TGCAGTGCTAGAAAAACCGGGACTAGCGGTCGGGAGCAGTACTTC
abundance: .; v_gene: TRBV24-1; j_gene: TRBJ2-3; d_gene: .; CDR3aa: CATSDLKGYTQYF; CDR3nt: TGTGCCACCAGTGATTTGAAAGGTTATACGCAGTATTTT
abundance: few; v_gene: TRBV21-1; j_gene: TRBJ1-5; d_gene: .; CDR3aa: CASSDAIRVFFQPQHF; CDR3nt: TGTGCCAGCAGCGATGCGATAAGGGTCTTCTTCCAGCCCCAGCATTTT
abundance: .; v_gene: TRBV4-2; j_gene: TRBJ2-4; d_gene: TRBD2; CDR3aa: CASSPREAGATNIQYF; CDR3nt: TGTGCCAGCAGCCCACGGGAAGCGGGGGCCACAAACATTCAGTACTTC
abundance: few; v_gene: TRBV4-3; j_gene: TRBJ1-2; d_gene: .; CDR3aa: CASSQDQKGRGYTF; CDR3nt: TGCGCCAGCAGCCAAGATCAGAAGGGACGCGGCTACACCTTC
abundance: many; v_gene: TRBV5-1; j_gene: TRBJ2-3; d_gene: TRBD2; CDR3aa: CASSLEATSGIYTDTQYF; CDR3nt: TGCGCCAGCAGCTTGGAGGCGACTAGCGGGATATACACAGATACGCAGTATTTT
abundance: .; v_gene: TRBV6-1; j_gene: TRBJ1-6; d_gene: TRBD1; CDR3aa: CAGHRGIGPSSYNSPLHF; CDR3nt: TGTGCCGGTCACAGGGGCATAGGGCCCAGCTCCTATAATTCACCCCTCCACTTT
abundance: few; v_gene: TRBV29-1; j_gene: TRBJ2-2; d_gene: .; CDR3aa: CSVDGSRTGELFF; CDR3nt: TGCAGCGTTGACGGGTCGCGGACCGGGGAGCTGTTTTTT
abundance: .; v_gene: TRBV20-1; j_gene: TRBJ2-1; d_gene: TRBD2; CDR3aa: CSALTSGGAPSYNEQFF; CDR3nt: TGCAGTGCCTTGACTAGCGGGGGGGCCCCCTCCTACAATGAGCAGTTCTTC
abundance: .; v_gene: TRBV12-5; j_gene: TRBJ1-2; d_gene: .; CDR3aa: CASGGYGYTF; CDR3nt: TGTGCTAGTGGAGGCTATGGCTACACCTTC
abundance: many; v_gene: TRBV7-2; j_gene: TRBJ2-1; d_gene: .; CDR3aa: CASSLMGSSYNEQFF; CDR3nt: TGTGCCAGCAGCTTAATGGGGAGCTCCTACAATGAGCAGTTCTTC
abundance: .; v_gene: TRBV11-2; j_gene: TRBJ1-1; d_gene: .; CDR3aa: CASSLGRGGAFF; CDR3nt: TGTGCCAGCAGCTTAGGTCGGGGCGGCGCTTTCTTT
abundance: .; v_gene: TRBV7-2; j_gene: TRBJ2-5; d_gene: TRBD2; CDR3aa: CASSSLAQETQYF; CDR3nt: TGTGCCAGCAGCTCACTAGCGCAAGAGACCCAGTACTTC
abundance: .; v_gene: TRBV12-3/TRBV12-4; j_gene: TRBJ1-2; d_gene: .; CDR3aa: CASSPDSPNGYTF; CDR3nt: TGTGCCAGCAGCCCCGACAGCCCGAATGGCTACACCTTC
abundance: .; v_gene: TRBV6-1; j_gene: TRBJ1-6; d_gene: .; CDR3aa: CASSEPGAGSPLHF; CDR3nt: TGTGCCAGCAGTGAACCAGGGGCAGGTTCACCCCTCCACTTT
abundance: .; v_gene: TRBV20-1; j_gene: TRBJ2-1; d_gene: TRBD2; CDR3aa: CSARDLLAGASYNEQFF; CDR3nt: TGCAGTGCTAGAGACCTTCTAGCGGGGGCCTCCTACAATGAGCAGTTCTTC
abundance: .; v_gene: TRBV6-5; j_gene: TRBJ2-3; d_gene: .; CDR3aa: CASSEIGDTQYF; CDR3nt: TGTGCCAGCAGTGAAATCGGGGATACGCAGTATTTT
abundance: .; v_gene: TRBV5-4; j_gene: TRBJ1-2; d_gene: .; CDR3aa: CASSLEIGGFNYGYTF; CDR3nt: TGTGCCAGCAGCTTGGAAATAGGGGGTTTCAACTATGGCTACACCTTC
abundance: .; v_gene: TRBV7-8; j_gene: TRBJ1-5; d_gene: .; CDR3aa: CASSLGKEFGNQPQHF; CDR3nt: TGTGCCAGCAGCTTAGGAAAGGAGTTTGGCAATCAGCCCCAGCATTTT
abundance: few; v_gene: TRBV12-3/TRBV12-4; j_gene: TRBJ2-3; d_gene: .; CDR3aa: CASSQIVGAGGKDTQYF; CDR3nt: TGTGCCAGCAGTCAGATTGTCGGGGCCGGCGGGAAGGATACGCAGTATTTT
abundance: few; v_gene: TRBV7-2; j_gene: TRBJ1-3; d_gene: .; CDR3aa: CASSLLYLAAGNTIYF; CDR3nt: TGTGCCAGCAGTTTATTATATTTGGCCGCTGGAAACACCATATATTTT
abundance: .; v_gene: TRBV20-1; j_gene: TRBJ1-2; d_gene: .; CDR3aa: CSASTAQNYGYTF; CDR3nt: TGCAGTGCTAGCACGGCCCAAAACTATGGCTACACCTTC
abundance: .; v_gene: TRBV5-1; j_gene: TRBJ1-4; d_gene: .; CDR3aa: CASSEQGLNEKLFF; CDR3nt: TGCGCCAGCAGCGAACAGGGACTTAATGAAAAACTGTTTTTT